These 25 T cell receptor beta chains originate from one sample sequenced in a study of cytomegalovirus exposure and HLA in healthy donors. In the PCR, 60 Vbeta and 13 Jbeta primers were used. The table came from immunoSEQ multiplex PCR; TCRdb's copy has only in-frame clones and leaves some out. The profile shows over 100,000 clones, over 75% of them singletons. Sequencing was carried out using PBMCs. Receptors were obtained from a man aged 30 to 45 in good health and CMV-seronegative.

The chain is built from TRBV6-6 and TRBJ2-7; no definite D call. The CDR3 is made up of 13 amino acids. The V gene lost 2 bases and the J gene lost 0 bases, with 5 bases spanning the gap. Germline V gives CDR1 MNHNY, CDR2 SVGAGI (reference sequence). Written as DNA, the CDR3 is TGTGCCAGCAGTTACGAGAGCTCCTACGAGCAGTACTTC. Translating gives CASSYESSYEQYF.

The rearrangement uses TRBV4-1 and TRBJ2-1, with D uncertain. V lost 0 bases, J lost 2 bases, and 8 bases lay in between. The CDR3 extends over 15 amino acids. The germline gives CDR1 MGHRA, CDR2 YSYEKL. CDR3 sequence (DNA): TGCGCCAGCAGCCAAGATTCAGGTACCTACAATGAGCAGTTCTTC. It specifies CASSQDSGTYNEQFF.

The V and J genes are TRBV10-1 and TRBJ2-3; 7 bases map to TRBD1. The V and J ends lost 1 base and 5 bases, in that order; junction bases with no gene match: 6. Germline V gives CDR1 WNHNN, CDR2 SYGVQD (reference sequence). The CDR3 has 15 amino acids. The CDR3, as DNA: TGCGCCAGCAGTGAGTTCGAGGGGGCCTTAGATACGCAGTATTTT. This codes for CASSEFEGALDTQYF.

The CDR3 DNA reads as TGTGCCATCAGTGCCACTCTAACGACTAATGAAAAACTGTTTTTT. It translates to CAISATLTTNEKLFF. The chain is built from TRBV10-3 and TRBJ1-4; D gene unclear. There are 15 residues in the CDR3. The V and J ends lost 4 bases and 2 bases respectively, with 11 bases between them. Looked up from germline, CDR1 is ENHRY and CDR2 is SYGVKD.

The rearrangement uses TRBV30 and TRBJ2-7; the match to TRBD2 covers 9 bases. The CDR3 loop spans 16 amino acids. V was clipped by 2 bases and J by 1 base; unmatched bases: 9. Germline V gene lookup returns CDR1 GTSNPN and CDR2 SVGIG (reference sequence). The CDR3 coding sequence is TGTGCCTGGAGTCAGCTAGCGGGATTGTGGTCCTACGAGCAGTACTTC. This encodes CAWSQLAGLWSYEQYF.

This clone was seen just once. J is TRBJ2-5 and V is TRBV19; 8 bases agree with TRBD2. The V gene's germline CDR1 is LNHDA and CDR2 SQIVND (reference sequence). With V trimmed by 6 bases and J by 5 bases, 8 bases remained unmatched. CDR3 length: 14 amino acids. This CDR3 is CASSSGSVGETQYF. Here the CDR3 DNA reads TGTGCCAGTAGCAGCGGGAGTGTTGGGGAGACCCAGTACTTC.

The rearrangement uses TRBV5-4 and TRBJ2-3, with unresolved D. The CDR3 totals 14 residues. Deletions cut 4 bases from V and 4 bases from J, with 13 bases between. In germline, CDR1 is SGHNT, CDR2 YYREEE (reference sequence). The chain's CDR3 is CASSLIAASDTQYF. The CDR3 region has the DNA TGTGCCAGCAGCCTTATCGCGGCCTCAGATACGCAGTATTTT.

The V and J genes are TRBV19 and TRBJ1-1, with 8 positions matching TRBD1. This CDR3 contains 16 residues. V gave up 6 bases and J gave up 0 bases; unmatched junction bases: 9. Germline CDR1 and CDR2: LNHDA and SQIVND (reference sequence). DNA for the CDR3: TGTGCCAGTAGGTTGGCAGGGGGCCTGATGAACACTGAAGCTTTCTTT. Protein: CASRLAGGLMNTEAFF.

The rearrangement links TRBV10-3 to TRBJ2-3, with D perhaps matching TRBD1 (5 bases). Germline V gene lookup returns CDR1 ENHRY and CDR2 SYGVKD. The CDR3 has 13 amino acids. Trimming took 10 bases from V and 2 from J, leaving 13 bases between them. The CDR3 reads CATIGGHTDTQYF. CDR3 bases: TGTGCCACCATCGGTGGACACACAGATACGCAGTATTTT.

This clone was found a few times. CDR3 sequence: CASSSRGTGVETQYF. The CDR3 nucleotides read TGTGCCAGCAGCTCACGGGGTACAGGGGTCGAGACCCAGTACTTC. The gene calls are TRBV7-2 and TRBJ2-5; 7 bases align to TRBD1. Unmatched junction bases numbered 10, after V lost 4 bases and J lost 5 bases. Per the germline V gene, CDR1 is SGHTA and CDR2 is FQGNSA. The CDR3 is 15 amino acids.

The chain employs TRBV5-1 and TRBJ2-6; TRBD1 aligns across 7 bases. Germline V lookup: CDR1 SGHRS, CDR2 YFSETQ. The CDR3 has 15 residues. V lost 0 bases and J lost 4; bases outside the gene matches: 1. The CDR3 here is CASSLGQGGANVLTF. CDR3 nucleotide sequence: TGCGCCAGCAGCTTGGGACAGGGAGGGGCCAACGTCCTGACTTTC.

The J gene is TRBJ2-6, the V gene TRBV4-2; 7 bases agree with TRBD1. The CDR3 contains 18 residues. The germline V gene encodes CDR1 LGHNA and CDR2 YNFKEQ. V lost 2 bases, J lost 0 bases, and 7 bases stayed unmatched. In nucleotides, the CDR3 is TGTGCCAGCAGCCAATTTCGGCAGGGGGTCTCTGGGGCCAACGTCCTGACTTTC. It is translated as CASSQFRQGVSGANVLTF.

The V call is TRBV2, the J call TRBJ1-6; 8 nucleotides line up with TRBD1. V shed 7 bases and J 10 bases; nucleotides not matched to a gene: 6. In germline, CDR1 is SNHLY, CDR2 FYNNEI. There are 13 residues in the CDR3. The CDR3 DNA reads TGTGCCAGCACTGGACAGGGAGGATCACCCCTCCACTTT. Translation gives CASTGQGGSPLHF.

J is TRBJ2-5 and V is TRBV5-4; TRBD2 agrees at 12 bases. The J call is uncertain, as TRBJ2-7 better fits the DNA end. CDR1 and CDR2 from the germline V gene are SGHNT and YYREEE (reference sequence). This CDR3 comprises 17 residues. The DNA of the CDR3 is TGTGCCAGCAGCCTGAGACCGACTAGCGGGAGAACCTACGAGCAGTACTTC. Translated: CASSLRPTSGRTYEQYF.

The V gene is TRBV6-6, the J gene TRBJ1-4; D ambiguous. Per the germline V gene, CDR1 is MNHNY and CDR2 is SVGAGI (reference sequence). Between the trimmed V and J ends, which lost 8 bases and 2 bases, there was a span of 3 bases. CDR3 length: 11 amino acids. The CDR3 bases are TGTGCCAGCCTTACTAATGAAAAACTGTTTTTT. Protein product: CASLTNEKLFF.

The rearrangement joins TRBV7-2 to TRBJ2-7, with D possibly TRBD1 on 6 matching bases. CDR1 is SGHTA and CDR2 is FQGNSA in the germline V gene. V shed 3 bases and J shed 7 bases, with 16 bases lying between them. The CDR3 spans 14 residues. CDR3 amino acids: CASSFSGTTGEQYF. In DNA form, the CDR3 reads TGTGCCAGCAGCTTCTCCGGGACAACAGGAGAGCAGTACTTC.

V usage is TRBV5-8 and J usage is TRBJ2-7; D not resolved. V gave up 1 base and J gave up 1 base, with 12 bases separating them. CDR3 length: 15 residues. CDR1 and CDR2 (germline): SGHTS, YDEGEE. CDR3 sequence: CASSLFVMRSYEQYF. CDR3 in DNA: TGTGCCAGCAGCTTGTTTGTCATGAGGTCCTACGAGCAGTACTTC.

The chain uses TRBV30 and TRBJ2-5; 8 positions match TRBD2. This CDR3 region has 14 residues. Trimming removed 2 bases from V and 6 bases from J; junction bases left unmatched: 8. CDR1 is GTSNPN and CDR2 is SVGIG in the germline V gene (reference sequence). In nucleotides, the CDR3 is TGTGCCTGGAGTTTTTGGACTAGCAGTCAGACCCAGTACTTC. Its translation is CAWSFWTSSQTQYF.

The chain couples TRBV14 to TRBJ2-5; 9 bases fit TRBD1. The CDR3 loop spans 14 amino acids. After removal of 5 bases from V and 5 bases from J, the junction contained 6 bases not matched to a gene. Germline V gene data show CDR1 as SGHDN and CDR2 as FVKESK. The chain's CDR3 is CASSATGGHETQYF. The CDR3 nucleotides are TGTGCCAGCAGCGCCACAGGGGGCCACGAGACCCAGTACTTC.

The gene calls are TRBV5-6 and TRBJ2-7, with 8 bases fitting TRBD2. The V segment lost 4 bases and the J segment 3 bases; nucleotides outside the gene matches: 12. CDR3 length: 16 amino acids. Germline CDR1 reads SGHDT; CDR2 reads YYEEEE. The CDR3 coding sequence is TGTGCCAGCAGCCCCTCGGTAGCGGGAAGGCTCTACGAGCAGTACTTC. This gives the protein CASSPSVAGRLYEQYF.

The chain couples TRBV5-1 to TRBJ2-1; no definite D call. Trimming took 5 bases from V and 4 from J, leaving 13 bases between them. CDR3 length: 14 residues. The germline CDR1 and CDR2 sequences are SGHRS and YFSETQ. The CDR3 nucleotides are TGCGCCAGCAGTTTTTTAGCTGTATACAATGAGCAGTTCTTC. Translation: CASSFLAVYNEQFF.

The chain joins TRBV29-1 to TRBJ1-1; possible D gene TRBD1, 5 bases. The germline gives CDR1 SQVTM, CDR2 ANQGSEA. The CDR3 is 12 residues long. The V gene lost 4 bases and the J gene lost 1 base, with 7 bases spanning the gap. The CDR3 sequence is CSVVQGNTEAFF. The DNA for the CDR3 is TGCAGCGTTGTTCAGGGGAACACTGAAGCTTTCTTT.

The V call is TRBV7-3, the J call TRBJ2-7; TRBD2 is a possible D gene (6 bases). In germline, CDR1 is SGHTA, CDR2 FQGTGA. This CDR3 has 14 residues. Trimming removed 6 bases at V and 0 bases at J, with 12 bases between. This CDR3 reads CASRRDSNSYEQYF. For the CDR3, the DNA is TGTGCCAGCAGGCGGGATTCTAACTCCTACGAGCAGTACTTC.

V gene TRBV18 combines with J gene TRBJ2-2; TRBD2 matches at 9 bases. Trimming took 1 base from V and 7 from J; bases not matched to a gene: 4. Germline V lookup: CDR1 KGHSH, CDR2 LQKENI. The CDR3 runs to 15 residues. The CDR3 region is CASSPLAGEIGELFF. The CDR3 coding sequence is TGTGCCAGCTCACCACTAGCGGGAGAGATCGGGGAGCTGTTTTTT.

The chain's CDR3 is CASSQAAGGHGYTF. In nucleotides, the CDR3 is TGCGCCAGCAGCCAAGCGGCAGGGGGCCATGGCTACACCTTC. The rearrangement joins TRBV4-3 to TRBJ1-2, with 8 bases that match TRBD1. The CDR3 loop spans 14 amino acids. V trimming: 1 base; J trimming: 6 bases; junction bases outside the gene matches: 4. The germline V gene encodes CDR1 LGHNA and CDR2 YSLEER.